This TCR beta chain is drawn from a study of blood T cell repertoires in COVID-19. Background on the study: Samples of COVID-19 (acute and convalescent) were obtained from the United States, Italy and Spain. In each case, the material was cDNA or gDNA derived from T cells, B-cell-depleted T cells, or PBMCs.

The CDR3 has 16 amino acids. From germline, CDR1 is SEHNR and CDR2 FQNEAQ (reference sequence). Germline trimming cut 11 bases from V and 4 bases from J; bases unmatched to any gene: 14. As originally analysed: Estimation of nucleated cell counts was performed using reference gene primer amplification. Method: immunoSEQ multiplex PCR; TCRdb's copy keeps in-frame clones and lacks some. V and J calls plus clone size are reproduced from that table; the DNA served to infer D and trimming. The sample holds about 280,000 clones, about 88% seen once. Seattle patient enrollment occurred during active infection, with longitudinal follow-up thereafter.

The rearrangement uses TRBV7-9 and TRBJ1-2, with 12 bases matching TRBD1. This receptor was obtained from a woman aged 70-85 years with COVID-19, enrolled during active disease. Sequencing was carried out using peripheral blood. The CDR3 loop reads CAAGTGGLVGGYGYTF. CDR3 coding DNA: TGTGCCGCCGGGACAGGGGGCCTGGTAGGAGGCTATGGCTACACCTTC.